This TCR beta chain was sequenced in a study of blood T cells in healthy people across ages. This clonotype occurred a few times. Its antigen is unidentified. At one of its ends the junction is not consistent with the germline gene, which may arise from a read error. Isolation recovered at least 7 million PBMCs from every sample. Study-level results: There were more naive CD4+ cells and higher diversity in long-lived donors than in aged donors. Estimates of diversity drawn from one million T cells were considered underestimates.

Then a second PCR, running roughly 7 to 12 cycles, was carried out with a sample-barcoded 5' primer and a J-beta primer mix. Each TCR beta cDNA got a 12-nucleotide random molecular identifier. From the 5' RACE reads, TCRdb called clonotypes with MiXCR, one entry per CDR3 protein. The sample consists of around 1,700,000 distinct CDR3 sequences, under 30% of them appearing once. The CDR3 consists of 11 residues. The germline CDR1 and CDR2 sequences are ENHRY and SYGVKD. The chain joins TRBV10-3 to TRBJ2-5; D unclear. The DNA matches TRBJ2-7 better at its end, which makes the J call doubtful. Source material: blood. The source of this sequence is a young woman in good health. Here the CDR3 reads CTISESDEQYF. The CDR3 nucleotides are TGTACCATCAGTGAGTCAGACGAGCAGTACTTC.